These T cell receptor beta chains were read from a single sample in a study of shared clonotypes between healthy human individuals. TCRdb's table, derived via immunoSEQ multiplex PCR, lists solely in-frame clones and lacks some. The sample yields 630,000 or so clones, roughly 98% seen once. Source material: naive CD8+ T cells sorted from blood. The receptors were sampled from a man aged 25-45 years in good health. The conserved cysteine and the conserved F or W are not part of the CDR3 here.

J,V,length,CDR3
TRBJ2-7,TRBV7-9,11,ASSLAPGGEQY
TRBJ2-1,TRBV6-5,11,ASSIQGNNEQF
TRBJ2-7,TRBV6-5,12,ASSFGAGVYEQY
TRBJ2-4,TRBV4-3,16,ASSPARYWELAKNIQY
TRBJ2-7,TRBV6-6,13,ASEVAGGTVYEQY
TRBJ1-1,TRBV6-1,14,ASSGLPGQMNTEAF
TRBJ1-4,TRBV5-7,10,ATPGQGEKLF
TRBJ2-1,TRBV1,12,TSSPPGPYNEQF
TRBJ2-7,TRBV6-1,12,ASPGVESSYEQY
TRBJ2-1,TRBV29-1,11,SVAGIGYGEQF
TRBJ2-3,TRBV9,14,ASSYRDRGDTDTQY
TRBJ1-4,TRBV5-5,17,ASSPRDRIGGGVNEKLF
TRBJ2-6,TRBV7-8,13,ASGVPSSGANVLT
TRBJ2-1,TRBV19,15,ASSIGASGDSYNEQF
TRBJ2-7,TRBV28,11,ASSFVDDYEQY
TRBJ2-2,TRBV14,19,ASSHVLRDRGTTGSTGELF
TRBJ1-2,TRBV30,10,AGEVGELRYT
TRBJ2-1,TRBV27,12,ASSLRPLDNEQF
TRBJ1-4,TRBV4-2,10,ASSQGAEKLF
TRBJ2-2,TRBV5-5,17,ASSFPPPEGGVDTGELF
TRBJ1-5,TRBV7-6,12,ASSPGQGFQPQH
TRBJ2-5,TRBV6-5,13,ASSYTGGLFKTQY
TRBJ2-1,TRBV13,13,ASSPGEGFYNEQF
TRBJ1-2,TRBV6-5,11,ASGQIANYGYT
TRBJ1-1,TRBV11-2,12,ASSLSSMNTEAF
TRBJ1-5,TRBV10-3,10,ARQRRYQPQH
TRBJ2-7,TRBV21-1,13,ASSLSGDNSYEQY
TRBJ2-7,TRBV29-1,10,SVARDTYEQY
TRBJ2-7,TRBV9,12,ASSRRQGENEQY
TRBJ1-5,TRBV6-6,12,ASSYSGGAEPQH
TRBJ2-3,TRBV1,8,TTRPDTQY
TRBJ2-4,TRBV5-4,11,ASSHQDKNIQY
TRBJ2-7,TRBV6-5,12,ASTPSQVSYEQY
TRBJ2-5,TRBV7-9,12,ASSFSDGQETQY
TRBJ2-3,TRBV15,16,ATSRDFSREGGTDTQY
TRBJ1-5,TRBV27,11,ASSWSGNQPQH
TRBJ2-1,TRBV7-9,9,ASSLGGEQF
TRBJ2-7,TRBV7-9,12,ASSLAEDPYEQY
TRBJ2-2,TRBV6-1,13,ASSETGGGAGELF
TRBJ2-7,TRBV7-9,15,ASTLQGLDRGVYEQY
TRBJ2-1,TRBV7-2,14,ASSLALAGDYNEQF
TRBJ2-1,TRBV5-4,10,ASSWVGAEQF
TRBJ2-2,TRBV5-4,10,ASSWGKGELF
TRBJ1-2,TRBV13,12,ASSVGQGVEGYT
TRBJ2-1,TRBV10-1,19,ASSESTSGRAFLASYNEQF